This passage covers 9 T cell receptor beta chains from one sample sequenced in a study of blood T cell repertoires in COVID-19. TCRdb's copy holds only in-frame clones and misses some; the assay was immunoSEQ multiplex PCR. This sample yields some 280,000 clones, of which around nine tenths are seen a single time; approximately 13% belongs to the top ten. The specimen was peripheral blood. The receptors originated from a woman aged 60-75 years with acute or convalescent COVID-19.

This clone was seen a few times. The V gene is TRBV7-9, the J gene TRBJ2-5; the D gene is possibly TRBD2 (7 bases). Trimming removed 7 bases from V and 2 bases from J, with 17 bases in between. The CDR3 covers 15 residues. Germline lookup yields CDR1 SEHNR and CDR2 FQNEAQ (reference sequence). The CDR3 is CASTPRGGGQETQYF. CDR3 in DNA: TGTGCCAGCACCCCGAGAGGGGGGGGTCAAGAGACCCAGTACTTC.

The V call is TRBV7-8, the J call TRBJ2-7; D perhaps matches TRBD2 (6 bases). The V end was cut by 3 bases, the J end by 3 bases, with 9 bases between. This CDR3 has 13 residues. CDR1 and CDR2 from the germline V gene are SGHVS and FQNEAQ. The DNA for the CDR3 is TGTGCCAGCAGCTTCTCCGGGGGCTACGAGCAGTACTTC. It codes for CASSFSGGYEQYF.

V and J are TRBV4-3 and TRBJ1-2; tentatively, D is TRBD1 (6 bases). This CDR3 comprises 13 residues. Germline V gene data show CDR1 as LGHNA and CDR2 as YSLEER. V was trimmed by 4 bases and J by 8 bases, leaving 14 bases between them. The CDR3 reads CASSLYRVEGYTF. The DNA for the CDR3 is TGCGCCAGCAGCCTTTACAGGGTTGAGGGCTACACCTTC.

The rearrangement uses TRBV9 and TRBJ2-3; weak D call: TRBD1 (6 bases). Germline V lookup: CDR1 SGDLS, CDR2 YYNGEE. This CDR3 contains 13 residues. The V gene lost 4 bases and the J gene lost 4 bases, with 10 bases spanning the gap. CDR3 DNA: TGTGCCAGCAGCATGGGGGCTTCAGATACGCAGTATTTT. It is translated as CASSMGASDTQYF.

The chain uses TRBV2 and TRBJ1-6; 7 nucleotides agree with TRBD1. This CDR3 is built from 15 residues. V gave up 6 bases and J gave up 10 bases; unmatched junction bases: 12. CDR1 and CDR2 from the germline V gene are SNHLY and FYNNEI. Here the CDR3 reads CASRRGREAGSPLHF. CDR3 in DNA: TGTGCCAGCAGGAGGGGGCGGGAGGCCGGATCACCCCTCCACTTT.

The chain joins TRBV6-2 or TRBV6-3 to TRBJ2-6, with 7 nucleotides matching TRBD1. V lost 5 bases and J lost 0; bases outside the gene matches: 16. CDR1 MNHEY and CDR2 SVGEGT come from the germline V gene. The CDR3 loop spans 20 amino acids. CDR3 amino acids: CASSPGLLVGTASGANVLTF. The CDR3 DNA follows: TGTGCCAGCAGTCCAGGACTGCTTGTGGGGACAGCCTCTGGGGCCAACGTCCTGACTTTC.

This clone was recorded once. In DNA, the CDR3 is TGTGCCACCCACCCAGGGGGGATGAACACTGAAGCTTTCTTT. Protein sequence: CATHPGGMNTEAFF. This sequence joins TRBV24-1 and TRBJ1-1; 7 bases line up with TRBD1. Looked up from germline, CDR1 is KGHDR and CDR2 is SFDVKD. The CDR3 is 14 amino acids. V dropped 9 bases and J dropped 0; count of bases not matched to a gene: 6.

The rearrangement joins TRBV19 to TRBJ2-3; 9 positions agree with TRBD1. This CDR3 has 13 amino acids. The V gene end was trimmed by 10 bases and the J gene end by 4 bases; junction bases not matched to a gene: 6. Germline-derived CDR1 and CDR2 are LNHDA and SQIVND (reference sequence). The chain's CDR3 is CATRDRASDTQYF. CDR3 coding DNA: TGTGCCACCCGGGACAGGGCCTCAGATACGCAGTATTTT.

Only a few counts were recorded for this clone. The chain is built from TRBV9 and TRBJ1-5; 10 positions agree with TRBD1. Trimming took 3 bases from V and 4 from J; bases not matched to a gene: 4. CDR1 and CDR2 from the germline V gene are SGDLS and YYNGEE. CDR3 size: 15 residues. CDR3 DNA sequence: TGTGCCAGCAGCGGGGGACAGGGGCTGAATCAGCCCCAGCATTTT. Amino acids: CASSGGQGLNQPQHF.